This T cell receptor beta chain emerged from a study of T-cell reconstitution after alpha-beta-depleted transplantation in children. This sample's TCRbeta library carried unique molecular identifier barcodes. TCRdb used MiXCR to reprocess the PCR reads, holding one entry per CDR3 protein. The table records 400,000 to 550,000 distinct CDR3 sequences, roughly a tenth of them present only once. Only a few counts were recorded for this clonotype. Per germline, CDR1 DFQATT and CDR2 SNEGSKA (reference sequence). CDR3 length: 14 residues. V was clipped by 5 bases and J by 2 bases, with 13 bases between them.

This TCR was sampled from a child under 10 years old with inherited bone marrow failure, due to receive a stem cell transplant. The material sequenced was PBMCs, taken before TCRalphabeta/CD19-depleted stem cell transplant. The V gene is TRBV20-1, the J gene TRBJ2-1, with unresolved D. The CDR3 DNA follows: TGCAGTGCTGACGTCGGGTTCACCTACAATGAGCAGTTCTTC. It specifies CSADVGFTYNEQFF.